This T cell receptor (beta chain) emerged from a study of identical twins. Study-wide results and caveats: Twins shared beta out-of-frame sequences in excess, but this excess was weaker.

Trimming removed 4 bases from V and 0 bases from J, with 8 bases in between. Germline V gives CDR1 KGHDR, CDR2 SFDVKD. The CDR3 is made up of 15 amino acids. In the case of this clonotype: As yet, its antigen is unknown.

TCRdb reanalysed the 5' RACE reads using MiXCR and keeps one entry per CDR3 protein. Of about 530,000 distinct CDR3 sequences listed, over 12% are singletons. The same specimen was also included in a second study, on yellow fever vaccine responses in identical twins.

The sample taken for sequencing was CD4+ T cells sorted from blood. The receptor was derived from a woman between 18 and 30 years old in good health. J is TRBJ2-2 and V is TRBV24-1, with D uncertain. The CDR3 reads CATSETGPNTGELFF. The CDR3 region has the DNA TGTGCCACCAGTGAGACGGGCCCGAACACCGGGGAGCTGTTTTTT.